This T cell receptor (beta chain) is drawn from a study of T cell repertoires in cytomegalovirus infection. Study details: Public TCR beta signature analysis indicated the presence of both CMV infection and matching HLA type.

TCRdb re-called the reads through MiXCR, storing one row per CDR3 protein. Of fewer than 200,000 distinct CDR3 sequences in the sample, about an eighth were seen once. V was cut by 6 bases and J by 0 bases, with 9 bases left in between. The germline CDR1 and CDR2 sequences are SGHTA and FQGNSA. The CDR3 runs to 13 residues. This clonotype was observed at least ten times. Antigen: not known. Study results and limitations: In two of eight donors, the top clonotype was HLA-C-restricted CMV-specific.

The specimen sequenced was PBMCs. This chain joins TRBV7-2 and TRBJ2-7, with D unresolved. This clonotype was obtained from a human donor in good health (CMV status not recorded). Some clones in this sample may be carry-over from other donors' samples. The CDR3 sequence: CASSRGISYEQYF. The CDR3 DNA is TGTGCCAGCAGTAGAGGCATCTCCTACGAGCAGTACTTC.